This T cell receptor beta chain was observed in a study of cytomegalovirus exposure and HLA in healthy donors. Study outcomes and limitations: The study flagged around 160 TCR beta chains as cytomegalovirus-associated. According to reports, the classifier identified cytomegalovirus status with high specificity and sensitivity. Most TCRs appeared rarely, but some public TCRs recurred in many donors.

Details on this clone: The antigen is not known.

This CDR3 is 12 amino acids long. The germline V gene has CDR1 SGHTA and CDR2 FQGNSA. V lost 4 bases and J lost 4, with 8 bases in between. The donors were members of the validation cohort, which comprised 120 subjects and was separate from the first cohort of several hundred subjects. Sequencing used immunoSEQ multiplex PCR; TCRdb keeps in-frame clones, though not all of them. Among approximately 220,000 clones listed, 75% to 95% were seen once. Sequencing was carried out using PBMCs. This sequence originates from a woman younger than 35 in good health and CMV-seronegative. The chain has TRBV7-2 and TRBJ2-7, with D possibly matching TRBD2 (5 bases). In DNA, the CDR3 is TGTGCCAGCAGCTGGACTGGATACGAGCAGTACTTC. As protein: CASSWTGYEQYF.